The clone carrying this T cell receptor beta chain was counted ten times or more. This entry comes from a study of Graves' ophthalmopathy and Graves' hyperthyroidism. CDR3 regions of TCR beta were amplified from RNA transcripts. The authors performed first-round RT-PCR with HTBI primers and then a second-round multiplex PCR. Using its own MiXCR run on the multiplex PCR reads, TCRdb lists one record per CDR3 protein. The data contain roughly 400,000 distinct CDR3 sequences, approximately 20% of them seen just once; the ten biggest clones take up 1.6%. Trimming stripped 3 bases from V and 0 bases from J, with 14 bases between. From germline, CDR1 is MNHEY and CDR2 SMNVEV (reference sequence). This CDR3 is built from 16 residues.

Material for sequencing was peripheral blood. The chain uses TRBV27 and TRBJ1-1; D is perhaps TRBD1 (5 bases). The clonotype originates from a woman between 18 and 29 years old with Graves' ophthalmopathy. The CDR3 region is CASSLKPTAMNTEAFF. CDR3 DNA: TGTGCCAGCAGTTTGAAACCGACAGCTATGAACACTGAAGCTTTCTTT.